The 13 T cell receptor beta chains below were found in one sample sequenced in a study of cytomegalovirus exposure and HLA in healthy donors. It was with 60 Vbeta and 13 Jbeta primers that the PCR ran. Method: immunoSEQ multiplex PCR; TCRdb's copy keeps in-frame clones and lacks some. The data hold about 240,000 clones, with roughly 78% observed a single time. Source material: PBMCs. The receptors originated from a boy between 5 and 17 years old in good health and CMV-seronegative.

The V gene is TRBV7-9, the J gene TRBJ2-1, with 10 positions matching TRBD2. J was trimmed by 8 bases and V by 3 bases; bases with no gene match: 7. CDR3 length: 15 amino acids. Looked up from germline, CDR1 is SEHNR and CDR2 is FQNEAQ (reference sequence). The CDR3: CASSFTSGNLHEQFF. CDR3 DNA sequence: TGTGCCAGCAGCTTTACTAGCGGGAACCTCCATGAGCAGTTCTTC.

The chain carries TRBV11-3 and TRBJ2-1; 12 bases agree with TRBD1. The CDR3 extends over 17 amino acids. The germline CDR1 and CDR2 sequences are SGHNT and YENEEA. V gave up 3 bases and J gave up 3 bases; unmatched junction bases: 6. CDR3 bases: TGTGCCAGCAGCTTCGCGGGACAGGGGGCGGTCTACAATGAGCAGTTCTTC. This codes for CASSFAGQGAVYNEQFF.

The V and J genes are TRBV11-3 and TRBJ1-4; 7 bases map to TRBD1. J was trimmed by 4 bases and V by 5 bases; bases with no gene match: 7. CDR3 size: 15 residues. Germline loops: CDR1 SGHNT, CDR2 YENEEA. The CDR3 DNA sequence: TGTGCCAGCAGCCTGCGACAGGGACGTAATGAAAAACTGTTTTTT. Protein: CASSLRQGRNEKLFF.

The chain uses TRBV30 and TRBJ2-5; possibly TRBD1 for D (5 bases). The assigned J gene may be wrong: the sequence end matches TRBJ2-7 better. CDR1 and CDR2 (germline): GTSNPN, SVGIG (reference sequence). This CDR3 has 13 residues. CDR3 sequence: CAWSVTGSYEQYF. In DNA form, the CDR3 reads TGTGCCTGGAGTGTAACAGGCTCCTACGAGCAGTACTTC.

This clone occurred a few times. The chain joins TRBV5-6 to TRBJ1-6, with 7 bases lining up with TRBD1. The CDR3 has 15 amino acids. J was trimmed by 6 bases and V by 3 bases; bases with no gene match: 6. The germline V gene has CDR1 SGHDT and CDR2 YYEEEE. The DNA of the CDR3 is TGTGCCAGCAGCTGGAGGACAGGTTCTAATTCACCCCTCCACTTT. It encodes CASSWRTGSNSPLHF.

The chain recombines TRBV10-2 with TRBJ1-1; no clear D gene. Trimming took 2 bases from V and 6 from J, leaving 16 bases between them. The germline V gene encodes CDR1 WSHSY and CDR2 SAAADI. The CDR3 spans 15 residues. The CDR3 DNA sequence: TGCGCCAGCAGTGAGCCCGGAGGATACCAGCCTGAAGCTTTCTTT. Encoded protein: CASSEPGGYQPEAFF.

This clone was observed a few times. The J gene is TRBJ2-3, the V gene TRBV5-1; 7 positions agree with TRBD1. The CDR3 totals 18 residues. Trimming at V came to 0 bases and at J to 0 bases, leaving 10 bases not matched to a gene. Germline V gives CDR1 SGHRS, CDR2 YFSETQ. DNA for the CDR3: TGCGCCAGCAGCTTGGCCAACAGGGGCACCCCTAGCACAGATACGCAGTATTTT. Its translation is CASSLANRGTPSTDTQYF. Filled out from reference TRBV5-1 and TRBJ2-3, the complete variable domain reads KAGVTQTPRYLIKTRGQQVTLSCSPISGHRSVSWYQQTPGQGLQFLFEYFSETQRNKGNFPGRFSGRQFSNSRSEMNVSTLELGDSALYLCASSLANRGTPSTDTQYFGPGTRLTVL.

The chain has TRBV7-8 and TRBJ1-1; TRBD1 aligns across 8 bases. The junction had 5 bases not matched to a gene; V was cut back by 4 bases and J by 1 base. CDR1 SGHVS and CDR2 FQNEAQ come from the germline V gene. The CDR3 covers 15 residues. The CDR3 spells CASSSGDRGNTEAFF. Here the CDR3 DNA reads TGTGCCAGCAGCTCCGGCGACAGGGGGAACACTGAAGCTTTCTTT. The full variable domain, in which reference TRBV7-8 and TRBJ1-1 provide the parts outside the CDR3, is GAGVSQSPRYKVAKRGQDVALRCDPISGHVSLFWYQQALGQGPEFLTYFQNEAQLDKSGLPSDRFFAERPEGSVSTLKIQRTQQEDSAVYLCASSSGDRGNTEAFFGQGTRLTVV.

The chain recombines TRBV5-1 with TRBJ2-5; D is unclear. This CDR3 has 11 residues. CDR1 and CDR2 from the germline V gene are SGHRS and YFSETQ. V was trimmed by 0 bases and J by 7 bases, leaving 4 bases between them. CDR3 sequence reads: CASSLDGTQYF. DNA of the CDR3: TGCGCCAGCAGCTTGGACGGGACCCAGTACTTC.

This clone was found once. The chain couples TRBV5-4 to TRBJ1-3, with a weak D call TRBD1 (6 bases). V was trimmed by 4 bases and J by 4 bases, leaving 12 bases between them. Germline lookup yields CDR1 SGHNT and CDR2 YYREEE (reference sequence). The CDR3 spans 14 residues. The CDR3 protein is CASSPGGAGNTIYF. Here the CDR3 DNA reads TGTGCCAGCAGCCCGGGGGGCGCCGGAAACACCATATATTTT.

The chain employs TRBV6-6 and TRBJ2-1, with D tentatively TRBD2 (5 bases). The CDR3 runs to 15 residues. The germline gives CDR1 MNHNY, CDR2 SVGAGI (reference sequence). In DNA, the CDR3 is TGTGCAGCTAACGCGGGTCCGAGCTCCTACAATGAGCAGTTCTTC. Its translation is CAANAGPSSYNEQFF.

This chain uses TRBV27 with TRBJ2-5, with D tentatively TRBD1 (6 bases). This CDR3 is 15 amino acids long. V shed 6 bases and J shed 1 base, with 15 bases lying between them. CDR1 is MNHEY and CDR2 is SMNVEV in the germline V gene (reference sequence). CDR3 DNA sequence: TGTGCCAGCAGGAAACAGGGCCCCTTCCAAGAGACCCAGTACTTC. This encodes CASRKQGPFQETQYF.

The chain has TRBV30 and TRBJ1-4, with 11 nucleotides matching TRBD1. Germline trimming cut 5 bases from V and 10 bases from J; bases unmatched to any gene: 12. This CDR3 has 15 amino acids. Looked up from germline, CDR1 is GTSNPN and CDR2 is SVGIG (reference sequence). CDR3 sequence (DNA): TGTGCCTGGTCCATTCGGACAGGGGGCGCGGGAAAACTGTTTTTT. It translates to CAWSIRTGGAGKLFF.